This T cell receptor (beta chain) is drawn from a study of human T cells and chemical hapten exposure (dated by TCRdb to about 2021). A note on the overall study: Libraries were pooled for sequencing, and variation in per-sample TCR yields was attributed mainly to small differences in library volumes within the pool. The study tracked peripheral blood TCR repertoire changes in vivo during primary and secondary sensitization to the hapten diphenylcyclopropenone (DPC) in alopecia patients. Both TCR alpha and TCR beta chains were sequenced from each blood RNA sample. Study-level results and caveats: After repeated subsampling, changes were observed in the strength of the expansion versus patch-test correlation and in the threshold at which the correlation became significant. The number of TCRs above 1 in 1000 frequency did not change with DPC sensitization; there was no evidence of global repertoire structure alterations.

Here V drops 8 bases and J drops 3 bases, and the junction holds 10 bases not matched to any gene. According to the germline V gene (reference sequence), CDR1 reads GTSNPN and CDR2 reads SVGIG. The CDR3 has 15 amino acids, counting the end cysteine and phenylalanine. The read is trimmed to its CDR3 DNA, 45 bases read in frame from base 1. Total RNA was extracted from unfractionated whole blood that had been collected in Tempus Blood RNA tubes. Five or six healthy volunteers served as TCR sequencing controls and were bled at day 0, 2 weeks and 6 weeks. In this sample, this clonotype turned up many times. The antigen it recognizes is unknown. No much larger clone exists at a distance of one base, and base qualities are not known. The receptor library was made with 5' RACE. The sequencer listed for this sample is Illumina MiSeq. During library preparation, unique molecular identifiers were attached to individual cDNA molecules so that TCRs could be counted in a quantitative, reproducible way. As for how the authors treated the data: A median of about 89,000 TCRs per sample was observed, with a range of about 20,000 to 750,000. V, J and CDR3 annotation of the TCR reads was performed with the Decombinator software suite. To make PS versus PT1 abundance plots, every sample was subsampled to the same number of TCRs (28,000). Expanded TCRs were defined as absent before sensitization and observed at least eight times at the 2-week time point. TCRdb applied fastp at Q25 and MiXCR to the public reads, then kept only in-frame beta chains. Records with the same CDR3 protein are collapsed into one entry carrying the most frequent genes and DNA. What appears here as the V and J calls and clone size reflects TCRdb's work, not the paper's. The sample has about 140,000 distinct CDR3 sequences on record, 4.1% of them singletons. Clones ranked in the top ten supply 1.3% to 1.5% of the sample.

The clonotype originates from a female donor in good health. The chain is encoded by TRBV30 joined to TRBJ1-1; a stretch of 12 junction bases matches TRBD1. CDR3 protein: CARDPGTGGYTEAFF. The DNA reads as follows: TGTGCCCGAGACCCAGGGACAGGGGGCTACACTGAAGCTTTCTTT.